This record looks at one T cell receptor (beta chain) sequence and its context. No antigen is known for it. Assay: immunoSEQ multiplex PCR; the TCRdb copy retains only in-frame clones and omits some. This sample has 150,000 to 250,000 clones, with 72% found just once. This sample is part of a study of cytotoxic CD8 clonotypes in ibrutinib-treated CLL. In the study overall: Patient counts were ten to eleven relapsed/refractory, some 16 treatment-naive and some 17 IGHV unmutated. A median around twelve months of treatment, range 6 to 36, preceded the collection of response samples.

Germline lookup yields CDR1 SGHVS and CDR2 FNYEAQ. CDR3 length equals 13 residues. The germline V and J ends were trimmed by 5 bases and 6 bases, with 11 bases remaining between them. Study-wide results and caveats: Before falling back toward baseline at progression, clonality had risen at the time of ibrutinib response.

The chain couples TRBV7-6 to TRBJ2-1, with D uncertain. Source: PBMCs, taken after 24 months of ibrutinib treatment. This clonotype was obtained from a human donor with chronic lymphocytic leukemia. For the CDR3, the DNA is TGTGCCAGCAGCCCGAATGAGCGCAATGAGCAGTTCTTC. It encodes CASSPNERNEQFF.